The entry below describes one T cell receptor (beta chain). This clone has only one observation. Its recognized antigen is unknown. Base qualities are missing; no much larger clone stands one base away. These data belong to a study of OX40 agonist ivuxolimab in advanced cancers. In the study overall: Ivuxolimab was an agonistic, fully human IgG2 monoclonal antibody directed against OX40 (CD134), a costimulatory receptor. Intravenous ivuxolimab was administered to patients every 2 weeks at six dose levels: 0.01, 0.1, 0.3, 1.5, 3 and 10 mg/kg. Among the roughly 52 dose-escalation patients, 19 had hepatocellular carcinoma, around 15 melanoma, 9 renal cell carcinoma and 9 head and neck cancer. In the dose-escalation cohort, 65% to 85% of patients were male, and the mean age was roughly 60 years with a range of 23 to 79. Prior anti-PD-1, anti-PD-L1 or anti-CTLA-4 therapy was permitted, and approximately 40% of dose-escalation patients had received checkpoint inhibitors. Partial responses were achieved by three dose-escalation patients, of whom one had hepatocellular carcinoma and two had cutaneous melanoma. The point of sequencing TCRbeta in the periphery was to test whether ivuxolimab changed TCR sequence diversity and drove clonal T-cell expansion. The paper covers the monotherapy dose-escalation part of the phase I ivuxolimab trial, which included N ≈ 57 patients. What the authors observed across the whole study: At doses from 0.1 to 3.0 mg/kg, clonal expansion was seen in both CD4+ and CD8+ blood T cells between baseline and week 6. In partial responders in the 0.1-3.0 mg/kg groups, normalized peripheral clonal expansion was found to be among the lowest, especially among CD8+ T cells. After ivuxolimab, expanded clones were on average more numerous among CD8+ T cells than among CD4+ T cells. Low levels of normalized T-cell clonal expansion were also seen in some nonresponding patients. Which antigens the clonally expanded peripheral T cells were specific for was not determined.

Genomic DNA was extracted from sorted cells for sequencing of the TCRbeta CDR3 region. The immunoSEQ Assay was used to sequence the TCRbeta CDR3 regions. The clones in this table, taken by TCRdb from immuneACCESS, are in-frame only. Not every clone is retained; where verified, under half of the shortfall comes from an unresolved V gene, and the cause of the rest is unknown. This sample holds some 86,000 clones; around 85% were observed only once. Less than 4.5% of the sample rests with the top ten. Looking up the germline V gene (reference sequence) yields CDR1 SEHNR and CDR2 FQNEAQ. The trim is 3 bases for V and 4 bases for J, with a gap of 5 bases between the germline ends. The CDR3 runs 12 amino acids, cysteine and phenylalanine included. The sequence is cut down to CDR3 DNA, 36 bases in frame from base 1. The trial excluded patients who had a history of autoimmune disease or were on systemic immunosuppression. Peripheral blood for TCR sequencing was collected from all dose cohorts at baseline, on cycle 4 day 1, and on cycle 7 day 1. The samples were taken from a phase I, first-in-human, multicenter, open-label dose-escalation trial of ivuxolimab. Adults with locally advanced or metastatic head and neck squamous cell, hepatocellular, melanoma or renal cell carcinoma were enrolled in the trial. Before TCR sequencing, CD4+ T cells and CD8+ T cells were sorted from peripheral blood as separate populations.

This receptor was taken from an adult with an advanced solid tumor such as melanoma, head and neck, liver or kidney cancer. The sample was CD4+ or CD8+ T cells sorted from blood, taken in a trial of the OX40 agonist ivuxolimab. Rearrangement joined TRBV7-9 to TRBJ2-3; possibly the D gene is TRBD2, per 5 matching bases. The DNA reads TGTGCCAGCAGCTTTAGCGCAGATACGCAGTATTTT. The translation is CASSFSADTQYF. With all but the CDR3 taken from the reference TRBV7-9 and TRBJ2-3 genes, the full variable domain is: DTGVSQNPRHKITKRGQNVTFRCDPISEHNRLYWYRQTLGQGPEFLTYFQNEAQLEKSRLLSDRFSAERPKGSFSTLEIQRTEQGDSAMYLCASSFSADTQYFGPGTRLTVL.